The source of this T cell receptor (beta chain) is a study of long-term antiretroviral therapy in people with HIV. Study conclusions and caveats: Following ART, diversity rose but still fell short of transplant donor controls.

The libraries were made with immunoSEQ v3.0 at survey level. Assay: immunoSEQ multiplex PCR; the TCRdb copy retains only in-frame clones and omits some. This table holds approximately 21,000 clones, more than 70% found once. Comment on this clone: Its specificity is not known.

The CDR3 spans 19 residues. Looked up from germline, CDR1 is SGHTA and CDR2 is FQGNSA. The V and J ends lost 1 base and 2 bases, in that order; junction bases with no gene match: 13. Every participant gave one or more pre-ART and two or more post-ART PBMC samples. Sample: unsorted PBMCs, taken 0.5 years before starting antiretroviral therapy. This chain links TRBV7-2 with TRBJ2-3, with 9 bases identical to TRBD1. The receptor comes from a man aged 18 to 35 with HIV. CDR3 coding DNA: TGTGCCAGCAGCTTAGACAGGGGGCTCGGTGGGGCAATCACAGATACGCAGTATTTT. Protein: CASSLDRGLGGAITDTQYF. The entire variable domain, with the rest obtained from reference TRBV7-2 and TRBJ2-3, is as follows: GAGVSQSPSNKVTEKGKDVELRCDPISGHTALYWYRQSLGQGLEFLIYFQGNSAPDKSGLPSDRFSAERTGGSVSTLTIQRTQQEDSAVYLCASSLDRGLGGAITDTQYFGPGTRLTVL.